The T cell receptor beta chain under discussion was sequenced for a study of Siglec-9 on CD8 T cells in melanoma. Clones were read by immunoSEQ multiplex PCR, and TCRdb kept only the in-frame ones, dropping some. The data show about 36,000 clones, around 81% seen once. Germline assignment: CDR1 SGHDT and CDR2 YYEEEE. The CDR3 length is 16 residues. With 3 bases removed from V and 1 base from J, the gap between germline ends came to 15 bases. With regard to this clone: Antigen unknown.

General study points: In melanoma tumors, a Siglec-9-marked effector memory CD8+ subset reportedly appeared to accumulate.

The rearrangement links TRBV5-6 to TRBJ2-3, with D perhaps matching TRBD1 (6 bases). This TCR was recovered from a human donor in good health. Sequenced sample: Siglec-9- CD8+ T cells sorted from blood. As DNA, the CDR3 is TGTGCCAGCAGCTCGTGGACAGCCTCGGGCACAGATACGCAGTATTTT. Its translation is CASSSWTASGTDTQYF. Variable domain in full (rest from reference TRBV5-6 and TRBJ2-3): DAGVTQSPTHLIKTRGQQVTLRCSPKSGHDTVSWYQQALGQGPQFIFQYYEEEERQRGNFPDRFSGHQFPNYSSELNVNALLLGDSALYLCASSSWTASGTDTQYFGPGTRLTVL.